The clone carrying this T cell receptor beta chain came up a few times. The data belong to a study of tumor-infiltrating lymphocytes in primary liver carcinoma. Unsorted whole blood yielded blood RNA, and germline DNA was extracted as well. This CDR3 is built from 14 residues. V was trimmed by 6 bases and J by 4 bases, leaving 13 bases between them. Germline values: CDR1 MDHEN, CDR2 SYDVKM. The authors made TCR beta cDNA from 400 to 550 ng total RNA with a constant-region primer. Modified slightly, ARM-PCR produced TCR beta libraries over three nested multiplex PCR rounds. Investigators reported that the first two PCR rounds, at 10 cycles each, used TRBV1-TRBV30 forward primers with a C-beta reverse primer. TCRdb independently ran MiXCR on the multiplex PCR reads; one entry per CDR3 protein. The sample lists about 310,000 distinct CDR3 sequences, 60% to 80% occurring once.

This receptor was identified in a man aged 35 to 55 with primary liver carcinoma and hepatitis B virus infection. The chain links TRBV28 to TRBJ2-1, with D possibly TRBD1 on 5 matching bases. Sequencing was carried out using peripheral blood. The CDR3 region is CASRVRAGYNEQFF. Written as DNA, the CDR3 is TGTGCCAGCAGGGTCAGGGCAGGGTACAATGAGCAGTTCTTC.